This T cell receptor (beta chain) was captured in a study of neurological immune-mediated disorders. Stored at -80 C, 2 million PBMCs were the source of the unsorted libraries. V was clipped by 5 bases and J by 2 bases, with 17 bases between them. The CDR3 extends over 16 amino acids. Germline-derived CDR1 and CDR2 are SNHLY and FYNNEI. Many counts were recorded for this clonotype. Template-switch 5'RACE cDNA synthesis added a 10-nucleotide unique molecular identifier. TCRdb processed the 5' RACE reads anew with MiXCR; each CDR3 protein has one entry. The repertoire holds around 80,000 distinct CDR3 sequences, with 10% as singletons.

The TCR comes from a man aged 40-55 years in good health. V and J are TRBV2 and TRBJ2-3; TRBD2 might be the D (7 bases). Material for sequencing was PBMCs. DNA for the CDR3: TGTGCCAGCAGTCCCCGCCGACGGGGGGCCACAGATACGCAGTATTTT. Its translation: CASSPRRRGATDTQYF.